Listed here is a single TCR beta chain. Antigen: not known. These data belong to a study of T cells in localized non-small cell lung cancer. Trimming pared 6 bases from V and 4 bases from J, leaving 15 bases between. Germline V CDR1 and CDR2: KGHSH, LQKENI. The CDR3 contains 14 residues. The protocol was immunoSEQ multiplex PCR, while the TCRdb copy is restricted to in-frame clones and leaves out a portion. The sample has 70,000 to 90,000 clones, around 82% seen once. General study findings and limits: Uninvolved adjacent lung showed higher T cell clonality than tumor. Across samples, adjacent lung featured a median 57 of the top 100 tumor clones. Because researchers sequenced only one region of the tumor, heterogeneity is still possible.

The origin of this receptor is a female donor over 55 with stage I lung adenocarcinoma. The material was peripheral blood, obtained before any cancer treatment. The genes are TRBV18 and TRBJ1-1; D uncertain. The CDR3 DNA reads as TGTGCCAGCTCCCCTTCAGGTCTCGGCACTGAAGCTTTCTTT. Its translation: CASSPSGLGTEAFF.